A selection of T cell receptor beta chains follows, all from one sample in a study of cytomegalovirus exposure and HLA in healthy donors. Assay: immunoSEQ multiplex PCR; the TCRdb copy retains only in-frame clones and omits some. The data show tens of thousands of clones, around 75% seen once. What was sequenced was PBMCs. The origin of the receptors is a man aged 55 to 69 in good health and CMV-seropositive. Each CDR3 is given without its conserved first and last residue. Each record gives: V gene, clone size, J gene, CDR3 protein. Part of the rows lack a size; the others show once, few, many or a class for expanded clones.

TRBV10-3	few	TRBJ2-2	AISELQGGTGELF
TRBV7-9	-	TRBJ1-1	ASSLGQGNTEAF
TRBV2	-	TRBJ1-2	ASAKQGVYGYT
TRBV27	-	TRBJ1-3	ASSLNPPISGTGNTIY
TRBV5-1	few	TRBJ2-1	ASSLIPGQDYNEQF
TRBV7-2	-	TRBJ2-3	ASSGPSGSYIWTDTQY
TRBV6-5	-	TRBJ1-1	ASSRDRASGTEAF
TRBV6-6	-	TRBJ1-5	ASSYATNQPQH
TRBV25-1	-	TRBJ2-1	ASSRGQGAHEQF
TRBV4-1	-	TRBJ2-1	ASSQVSSGGARNEQF
TRBV7-2	-	TRBJ2-7	ASSLFGTSGRAYEQY
TRBV28	-	TRBJ2-6	ASSPPGANSGANVLT
TRBV9	-	TRBJ1-2	ASSVSGQAASYT
TRBV6-5	-	TRBJ2-5	ASGGRGETQY
TRBV7-9	few	TRBJ1-5	ASSLGDQPQH
TRBV7-9	-	TRBJ1-1	ASSLSTGGTEAF
TRBV9	few	TRBJ2-3	ASSDGDSSSTDTQY
TRBV25-1	-	TRBJ1-5	ASSEYGGNQPQH
TRBV6-1	-	TRBJ2-7	ASSYEQGRSEQY
TRBV21-1	-	TRBJ1-4	ASSKSQGGSEKLF
TRBV5-8	-	TRBJ2-5	ASSSRQGLADQETQY
TRBV4-1	few	TRBJ2-1	ASSPIGTRLNEQF
TRBV6-1	-	TRBJ1-5	ASSEAPVPNQPQH
TRBV11-2	-	TRBJ2-3	ASSLSGGPDTQY
TRBV5-5	-	TRBJ1-1	ASSLTAMNTEAF
TRBV2	-	TRBJ2-5	ASSEGGWETQY
TRBV5-1	-	TRBJ2-6	ASSTDRVYSGANVLT
TRBV11-3	-	TRBJ2-1	ASSLEPPSSYNEQF
TRBV11-2	-	TRBJ2-3	ASSLRGGRSDTQY
TRBV11-3	-	TRBJ2-7	ASILSGTGNYEQY
TRBV9	-	TRBJ2-5	ASSVGTGQETQY
TRBV7-6	-	TRBJ2-7	ASSPERGGLVGEQY
TRBV9	-	TRBJ1-2	ASSGDLADRTNYGYT
TRBV6-4	-	TRBJ1-1	ASRPGQGDTEAF
TRBV10-3	-	TRBJ1-5	AISAAAQGPQH
TRBV11-3	few	TRBJ1-2	ASSMGGTDGYT
TRBV4-2	-	TRBJ2-7	ASRASGLGAYEQY
TRBV6-4	-	TRBJ1-6	ASSRQNNSPLH
TRBV5-1	-	TRBJ2-2	ASSSGTGIAGELF
TRBV9	-	TRBJ1-1	ASSVVGGGTGSEAF
TRBV2	-	TRBJ1-5	ASSFPYSNQPQH
TRBV7-6	-	TRBJ1-1	ASSLMGQGNTEAF
TRBV5-6	once	TRBJ1-2	ASSSGPSEGGYT
TRBV15	few	TRBJ2-4	ATSRPGQGVNNIQY
TRBV6-5	-	TRBJ1-6	ASSSRQFNSPLH
TRBV7-9	-	TRBJ2-1	ASSSRRDEQF
TRBV4-1	-	TRBJ2-6	ASSQDAGSSGANVLT
TRBV2	-	TRBJ2-3	ASSDVLAEGTDTQY
TRBV4-1	once	TRBJ1-2	ASSQTQNGYT